This T cell receptor (beta chain) derives from a study of Ad26.COV2.S vaccination and SARS-CoV-2 variants. Trimming took 6 bases from V and 4 from J, leaving 9 bases between them. Germline CDR1 reads SEHNR; CDR2 reads FQNEAQ (reference sequence). The length of the CDR3 is 12 residues. This clone was counted between two and nine times. Stated treatment: some 20 received Ad26.COV2.S at low or high dose, single or two shots; 5 received placebo; per-sample allocation not given. On day 63 after the first injection, vaccine and placebo recipients gave samples. This table comes from immunoSEQ multiplex PCR, and its TCRdb copy is limited to in-frame clones, with some not included. The sample has roughly 500,000 clones, approximately 89% seen once.

The sample consisted of peripheral blood, taken in a trial of Ad26.COV2.S vaccine versus placebo. The rearrangement joins TRBV7-9 to TRBJ1-2, with TRBD1 as a possible D gene (5 bases). The clonotype comes from a person aged 18-65 years who received the Ad26.COV2.S COVID-19 vaccine or a placebo. Written as DNA, the CDR3 is TGTGCCAGCAGGTCCGACAGCTATGGCTACACCTTC. Protein: CASRSDSYGYTF.